Listed here are 28 T cell receptor beta chains from one sample, sequenced in a study of T cells in Graves' hyperthyroidism and ophthalmopathy. The CDR3 regions of TCR beta were amplified from RNA transcripts. The TCR CDR3 was amplified in a first-round RT-PCR using the HTBI primer set. TCRdb passed the multiplex PCR reads through MiXCR, listing each CDR3 protein once. The sample records 550,000 to 800,000 distinct CDR3 sequences, roughly 17% being singletons. Sequenced sample: blood. The receptors shown here come from a man between 45 and 60 years old with Graves' hyperthyroidism.

The sample holds a few counts of this clonotype. The J gene is TRBJ2-7, the V gene TRBV7-9; 7 bases agree with TRBD1. Germline assignment: CDR1 SEHNR and CDR2 FQNEAQ (reference sequence). J was trimmed by 3 bases and V by 5 bases; bases with no gene match: 7. CDR3 length equals 14 residues. The CDR3 here is CASSLRQGFYEQYF. DNA of the CDR3: TGTGCCAGCAGCCTCCGACAGGGTTTCTACGAGCAGTACTTC. Full variable domain (remainder filled in from reference TRBV7-9 and TRBJ2-7): DTGVSQNPRHKITKRGQNVTFRCDPISEHNRLYWYRQTLGQGPEFLTYFQNEAQLEKSRLLSDRFSAERPKGSFSTLEIQRTEQGDSAMYLCASSLRQGFYEQYFGPGTRLTVT.

The V call is TRBV20-1, the J call TRBJ1-3; D is unresolved. The CDR3 spans 12 residues. Germline V lookup: CDR1 DFQATT, CDR2 SNEGSKA (reference sequence). CDR3 nucleotide sequence: TGCGGATTAACAGAGACTGGAAACACCATATATTTT. Its translation: CGLTETGNTIYF.

This clonotype has a count of ten or more. The chain uses TRBV30 and TRBJ2-1; D unclear. The CDR3 sequence is 11 residues long. Per the germline V gene, CDR1 is GTSNPN and CDR2 is SVGIG (reference sequence). The V and J ends lost 0 bases and 10 bases respectively, with 7 bases between them. The CDR3 sequence: CAWSVLGEQFF. The CDR3 nucleotides read TGTGCCTGGAGTGTACTGGGCGAGCAGTTCTTC.

This clonotype was counted only a few times. The V call is TRBV14, the J call TRBJ2-5; D remains unclear. The V and J ends lost 1 base and 1 base respectively, with 7 bases between them. In germline, CDR1 is SGHDN, CDR2 FVKESK. This CDR3 has 14 residues. CDR3 nucleotide sequence: TGTGCCAGCAGCCAAGTAGGTCTCCAAGAGACCCAGTACTTC. Residues: CASSQVGLQETQYF.

This clonotype was observed once. The chain is built from TRBV4-3 and TRBJ2-7, with D possibly TRBD2 on 6 matching bases. The CDR3 is 16 residues long. Trimming shortened V by 1 base and J by 2 bases, and 15 bases separated the two germline ends. Per germline, CDR1 LGHNA and CDR2 YSLEER. This CDR3 is CASSQGTGLRAYEQYF. CDR3 nucleotide sequence: TGCGCCAGCAGCCAAGGTACGGGACTTAGGGCCTACGAGCAGTACTTC.

The chain employs TRBV28 and TRBJ2-1, with 16 bases lining up with TRBD2. Germline values: CDR1 MDHEN, CDR2 SYDVKM. J was trimmed by 7 bases and V by 5 bases; bases with no gene match: 8. The CDR3 sequence is 17 residues long. The CDR3 loop reads CASSPGTSGRAKNEQFF. The CDR3 region has the DNA TGTGCCAGCAGTCCCGGGACTAGCGGGAGGGCCAAGAATGAGCAGTTCTTC.

In this sample, this clonotype turned up many times. This chain connects TRBV12-3 or TRBV12-4 to TRBJ2-5; unclear D gene. This CDR3 spans 14 amino acids. Between the trimmed V and J ends, which lost 3 bases and 5 bases, there was a span of 13 bases. CDR3 amino acids: CASSFNGRLETQYF. The DNA for the CDR3 is TGTGCCAGCAGTTTTAACGGGCGTTTGGAGACCCAGTACTTC.

The V and J genes are TRBV28 and TRBJ1-2, with 10 bases matching TRBD1. The germline V gene has CDR1 MDHEN and CDR2 SYDVKM. Unmatched junction bases numbered 5, after V lost 1 base and J lost 6 bases. The CDR3 runs to 15 residues. In DNA, the CDR3 is TGTGCCAGCAGTTTATCGGGACAGGGGCCCCATGGCTACACCTTC. Protein sequence: CASSLSGQGPHGYTF.

This clonotype was detected a few times. A much larger clone lies a single base off, so this may be a read error. The V and J genes are TRBV7-2 and TRBJ2-7, with no clear D. Trimming left V 0 bases short and J 2 bases short, with 14 bases between. The CDR3 sequence is 16 residues long. The germline V gene has CDR1 SGHTA and CDR2 FQGNSA. As DNA, the CDR3 is TGTGCCAGCAGCTTAGCCCTAGTGGAATTGCCCTACGAGCAGTACTTC. Translating gives CASSLALVELPYEQYF.

This clonotype was counted ten times or more. This rearrangement joins TRBV11-2 to TRBJ1-2, with D hard to call. The germline CDR1 and CDR2 sequences are SGHAT and FQNNGV. This CDR3 region has 15 residues. V gave up 0 bases and J gave up 2 bases, with 10 bases separating them. The CDR3 sequence is CASSLDQLVNYGYTF. The CDR3 region has the DNA TGTGCCAGCAGCTTAGATCAGCTGGTAAACTATGGCTACACCTTC.

This chain links TRBV7-3 with TRBJ2-2; no clear D gene. Per the germline V gene, CDR1 is SGHTA and CDR2 is FQGTGA. The V end lost 3 bases, the J end lost 4 bases, and 12 bases lay between the germline ends. The CDR3 totals 15 residues. The chain's CDR3 is CASSFGDVGTGELFF. The DNA for the CDR3 is TGTGCCAGCAGCTTTGGGGATGTGGGCACCGGGGAGCTGTTTTTT.

This clonotype showed up just a few times. The chain uses TRBV6-2 or TRBV6-3 and TRBJ2-1; 16 nucleotides line up with TRBD2. The germline V gene has CDR1 MNHEY and CDR2 SVGEGT. The CDR3 loop spans 19 amino acids. The V gene end was trimmed by 2 bases and the J gene end by 6 bases; junction bases not matched to a gene: 10. CDR3: CASSYPGLAGGKLSNEQFF. The CDR3 coding sequence is TGTGCCAGCAGTTACCCGGGACTAGCGGGAGGGAAATTGAGCAATGAGCAGTTCTTC.

This clonotype has at least ten counts. As DNA, the CDR3 is TGTGCCAGCTCACCAACGGGCTCAGGTGGAGCTTTCTTT. This gives the protein CASSPTGSGGAFF. The rearrangement links TRBV18 to TRBJ1-1; no definite D call. Trimming removed 2 bases at V and 10 bases at J, with 14 bases between. CDR1 KGHSH and CDR2 LQKENI come from the germline V gene. The CDR3 totals 13 residues.

Many counts were recorded for this clonotype. The chain combines TRBV12-3 or TRBV12-4 with TRBJ2-1; no definite D call. The CDR3 consists of 13 residues. V lost 5 bases, J lost 2 bases, and 7 bases lay in between. In DNA, the CDR3 is TGTGCCAGCAGTGACCAGACCTACAATGAGCAGTTCTTC. This codes for CASSDQTYNEQFF.

This clonotype was counted ten times or more. The rearrangement uses TRBV7-3 and TRBJ2-1, with D perhaps TRBD1 (6 bases). Germline CDR1 is SGHTA and CDR2 is FQGTGA. CDR3 length: 15 residues. V was pared by 2 bases and J by 2 bases, with 10 bases between. In nucleotides, the CDR3 is TGTGCCAGCAGCTTAGGGACATACCCCTACAATGAGCAGTTCTTC. Its protein product is CASSLGTYPYNEQFF. The entire variable domain, with the rest obtained from reference TRBV7-3 and TRBJ2-1, is as follows: GAGVSQTPSNKVTEKGKYVELRCDPISGHTALYWYRQSLGQGPEFLIYFQGTGAADDSGLPNDRFFAVRPEGSVSTLKIQRTERGDSAVYLCASSLGTYPYNEQFFGPGTRLTVL.

V is TRBV28 and J is TRBJ2-4, with 12 bases aligning to TRBD1. The CDR3 runs 18 residues. Unmatched junction bases numbered 14, after V lost 5 bases and J lost 6 bases. Germline CDR1 reads MDHEN; CDR2 reads SYDVKM. The CDR3 loop reads CASSPNRPGTGGRNIQYF. The CDR3 DNA reads TGTGCCAGCAGTCCGAATCGTCCCGGGACAGGGGGCAGAAACATTCAGTACTTC.

The chain recombines TRBV7-2 with TRBJ2-1; the D call may be TRBD1 or TRBD2 (6 bases each). Germline V gene data show CDR1 as SGHTA and CDR2 as FQGNSA. This CDR3 region has 16 residues. Deletions cut 4 bases from V and 7 bases from J, with 20 bases between. CDR3: CASSWIGGRAGNEQFF. The DNA for the CDR3 is TGTGCCAGCAGCTGGATAGGGGGGAGAGCGGGTAATGAGCAGTTCTTC.

This clonotype was detected only a few times. The chain couples TRBV24-1 to TRBJ1-5, with D perhaps matching TRBD1 (6 bases). The germline gives CDR1 KGHDR, CDR2 SFDVKD. Trimming shortened V by 6 bases and J by 7 bases, and 15 bases separated the two germline ends. This CDR3 region has 14 residues. The CDR3 bases are TGTGCCACCAGTTCTGCAGGGGCGCGGCAGCCCCAGCATTTT. Translation gives CATSSAGARQPQHF.

This clonotype was seen ten or more times. V gene TRBV29-1 combines with J gene TRBJ2-7; perhaps TRBD1 as D (5 bases). The CDR3 extends over 14 amino acids. The germline V gene has CDR1 SQVTM and CDR2 ANQGSEA. Trimming took off 4 bases at V and 4 bases at J, with 17 bases between the two ends. CDR3 coding DNA: TGCAGCGTTGTTTTCAGGGCCCGAGGATACGAGCAGTACTTC. The encoded protein is CSVVFRARGYEQYF.

The genes are TRBV27 and TRBJ2-7; 7 bases line up with TRBD2. CDR3 length equals 14 residues. CDR1 is MNHEY, CDR2 SMNVEV, per germline (reference sequence). V lost 2 bases and J lost 2; bases outside the gene matches: 3. The CDR3 spells CASSLVGTTYEQYF. DNA for the CDR3: TGTGCCAGCAGTTTAGTCGGGACTACCTACGAGCAGTACTTC.

Regarding this clonotype: An end of the junction differs from the germline gene, which may be a read error. The CDR3, as DNA: TGCAGTGCTAGAGATGTCCACGAGCACTACTTC. Translation gives CSARDVHEHYF. The chain couples TRBV20-1 to TRBJ2-7; the D is unclear. The CDR3 consists of 11 residues. Germline CDR1 is DFQATT and CDR2 is SNEGSKA (reference sequence).

This clonotype occurred many times. This chain uses TRBV7-8 with TRBJ2-1; D is unclear. The germline V gene encodes CDR1 SGHVS and CDR2 FQNEAQ. The germline V and J ends were trimmed by 1 base and 2 bases, with 9 bases remaining between them. The CDR3 is 15 amino acids. The CDR3 reads CASSLGVLAYNEQFF. CDR3 sequence (DNA): TGTGCCAGCAGCTTAGGTGTATTGGCCTACAATGAGCAGTTCTTC.

This clonotype has ten or more counts. The rearrangement uses TRBV11-2 and TRBJ2-2; a possible D gene is TRBD2 (5 bases). Germline CDR1 SGHAT, CDR2 FQNNGV. V was cut by 1 base and J by 7 bases, with 7 bases left in between. CDR3 size: 13 residues. The CDR3 sequence: CASSLVRGGELFF. CDR3 coding DNA: TGTGCCAGCAGCTTAGTTCGGGGCGGGGAGCTGTTTTTT.

There are many counts of this clonotype. The chain carries TRBV27 and TRBJ2-7; 12 bases line up with TRBD2. CDR3 length equals 15 residues. V was clipped by 6 bases and J by 2 bases; unmatched bases: 5. CDR1 and CDR2 from the germline V gene are MNHEY and SMNVEV (reference sequence). The CDR3 protein is CASSRTSGDTYEQYF. The CDR3 DNA reads TGTGCCAGCAGCCGGACTAGCGGGGATACCTACGAGCAGTACTTC.

In this sample, this clonotype turned up a few times. The chain has TRBV29-1 and TRBJ2-3, with TRBD1 matching 7 bases. Germline trimming cut 5 bases from V and 2 bases from J; bases unmatched to any gene: 7. Germline V CDR1 and CDR2: SQVTM, ANQGSEA. The CDR3 extends over 14 amino acids. CDR3 residues: CSVISGGFTDTQYF. CDR3 nucleotides: TGCAGCGTTATATCAGGGGGATTCACAGATACGCAGTATTTT.

The chain links TRBV28 to TRBJ1-5, with D perhaps matching TRBD1 (5 bases). Germline CDR1 reads MDHEN; CDR2 reads SYDVKM. V gave up 5 bases and J gave up 6 bases, with 11 bases separating them. The CDR3 extends over 13 amino acids. DNA of the CDR3: TGTGCCAGCAGTGTCCGGGGGAGTCAGCCCCAGCATTTT. Encoded protein: CASSVRGSQPQHF.

This clonotype was detected only once. The conserved phenylalanine or tryptophan normally closing the CDR3 is absent here, so this likely arose from a read error. No DNA is shown, since the ends of the CDR3 on it are uncertain; the CDR3 is the one TCRdb lists. The V gene is TRBV5-1, the J gene TRBJ2-5; the tabulated D call, TRBD1, remains unverified against the DNA. Germline V gene lookup returns CDR1 SGHRS and CDR2 YFSETQ. The CDR3 is 14 residues long, ends included. This CDR3 is CASSLLTVGETPYI.

This clonotype was recorded a few times. This sequence joins TRBV6-1 and TRBJ1-1; D ambiguous. From germline, CDR1 is MNHNS and CDR2 SASEGT. V lost 5 bases and J lost 1, with 11 bases in between. CDR3 length equals 14 residues. DNA for the CDR3: TGTGCCAGCAGTTCAGGTGAGGGGAACACTGAAGCTTTCTTT. This translates into CASSSGEGNTEAFF.